This is a list of T cell receptor beta chains from one sample in a study of identical twins. Using its own MiXCR run on the 5' RACE reads, TCRdb lists one record per CDR3 protein. The data contain around 370,000 distinct CDR3 sequences, about 10% of them singletons. Sequenced material: naive T cells sorted from blood. These receptors all come from a woman aged 50 to 60 in good health. The CDR3 runs from the conserved cysteine through the conserved F or W. D genes are given only for firm matches. Clone size is given for some rows only: seen once, a few or many times, or a class if the clone is expanded.

d_gene | j_gene | abundance | v_gene | CDR3aa | CDR3nt
NA | TRBJ2-2 | many | TRBV12-3/TRBV12-4 | CASSLRGLWAGELFF | TGTGCCAGCAGTTTACGGGGGTTATGGGCCGGGGAGCTGTTTTTT
NA | TRBJ2-5 | NA | TRBV4-2 | CASSQVGRGRLAGRGETQYF | TGTGCCAGCAGCCAAGTGGGCAGGGGGCGTCTAGCGGGGAGGGGAGAGACCCAGTACTTC
TRBD2 | TRBJ2-1 | many | TRBV12-3/TRBV12-4 | CAIKTSGLSEQFF | TGTGCCATTAAGACTAGCGGGTTGAGTGAGCAGTTCTTC
TRBD1 | TRBJ1-6 | many | TRBV12-3/TRBV12-4 | CASSSSTGIPLHF | TGTGCCAGCAGTTCCTCGACAGGGATACCCCTCCACTTT
TRBD2 | TRBJ2-1 | NA | TRBV20-1 | CSASAFSGGYNEQFF | TGCAGTGCCTCAGCCTTTAGCGGGGGCTACAATGAGCAGTTCTTC
TRBD1 | TRBJ2-1 | NA | TRBV9 | CASSVSGGPYNEQFF | TGTGCCAGCAGCGTCTCAGGGGGCCCCTACAATGAGCAGTTCTTC
NA | TRBJ2-3 | NA | TRBV6-6 | CASSYREGDTQYF | TGTGCCAGCAGTTACAGGGAAGGAGATACGCAGTATTTT
NA | TRBJ2-2 | few | TRBV6-1 | CASSRREGANTGELFF | TGTGCCAGCAGTCGACGCGAAGGCGCGAACACCGGGGAGCTGTTTTTT
NA | TRBJ2-5 | many | TRBV11-3 | CASSFLKAETQYF | TGTGCCAGCAGCTTCTTGAAGGCTGAGACCCAGTACTTC
NA | TRBJ2-5 | few | TRBV24-1 | CAVRDLQETQYF | TGTGCCGTCCGGGATCTCCAAGAGACCCAGTACTTC
NA | TRBJ2-3 | many | TRBV7-9 | CASSSLQDTQYF | TGTGCCAGCAGCTCATTACAAGATACGCAGTATTTT
NA | TRBJ1-4 | few | TRBV11-2 | CASSSLRARGHEKLFF | NA
NA | TRBJ1-2 | medium-sized | TRBV27 | CASSLSIGGVGYTF | TGTGCCAGCAGTTTATCGATCGGGGGAGTGGGCTACACCTTC
TRBD2 | TRBJ2-5 | NA | TRBV27 | CASKAGGAWRETQYF | TGTGCCAGCAAGGCGGGAGGGGCGTGGAGGGAGACCCAGTACTTC
TRBD1 | TRBJ1-2 | NA | TRBV6-4 | CASSGTGGGYTF | TGTGCCAGCAGCGGGACAGGGGGTGGCTACACCTTC
NA | TRBJ2-1 | many | TRBV4-1 | CASSQDWGRNEQFF | TGCGCCAGCAGCCAAGATTGGGGGAGGAATGAGCAGTTCTTC
TRBD2 | TRBJ2-7 | few | TRBV5-1 | CASGTSANPSAEQYF | TGCGCCAGCGGAACTAGCGCAAACCCATCCGCCGAGCAGTACTTC
TRBD2 | TRBJ2-1 | NA | TRBV5-1 | CASSLVGGRALGNEQFF | TGCGCCAGCAGCTTGGTGGGCGGGAGGGCCCTAGGCAATGAGCAGTTCTTC
NA | TRBJ1-2 | few | TRBV7-8 | CASSFLRREGYTF | TGTGCCAGCAGCTTTCTCCGGCGGGAAGGCTACACCTTC
NA | TRBJ1-3 | many | TRBV5-1 | CASSLDVSSGNTIYF | TGCGCCAGCAGCTTGGACGTGAGCTCTGGAAACACCATATATTTT
TRBD1 | TRBJ2-7 | many | TRBV12-3/TRBV12-4 | CASRLGTGTYEQYF | TGTGCCAGCAGGCTCGGGACAGGTACCTACGAGCAGTACTTC
NA | TRBJ2-5 | many | TRBV5-5 | CASSFGLQETQYF | TGTGCCAGCAGCTTTGGACTACAAGAGACCCAGTACTTC
NA | TRBJ1-5 | many | TRBV13 | CASSWGGQPQHF | TGTGCCAGCAGCTGGGGAGGTCAGCCCCAGCATTTT
NA | TRBJ2-2 | NA | TRBV5-1 | CASRTALGELFF | TGCGCCAGCAGAACAGCTCTCGGGGAGCTGTTTTTT
TRBD2 | TRBJ2-3 | few | TRBV20-1 | CSARLSLAGGPGDTQYF | TGCAGTGCTAGGCTTTCCCTAGCGGGAGGGCCGGGAGATACGCAGTATTTT
NA | TRBJ1-1 | few | TRBV27 | CASSLEGLTEAFF | TGTGCCAGCAGTTTAGAGGGTTTGACTGAAGCTTTCTTT
NA | TRBJ2-5 | many | TRBV20-1 | CSVRGTQETQYF | TGCAGTGTTAGAGGTACCCAAGAGACCCAGTACTTC